The 22 T cell receptor beta chains listed next were all sequenced from one sample in a study of T cell responses to AZD1222 COVID-19 vaccine. Assay used: immunoSEQ multiplex PCR; TCRdb lists only in-frame clones, some missing. Among about 130,000 clones, 90% were seen once, and the ten largest hold around 7%. This specimen consisted of peripheral blood, obtained on day 0 of AZD1222 vaccination. These receptors were collected from an adult in good health.

This clone was counted a single time. The chain joins TRBV27 to TRBJ1-5, with TRBD1 identical over 10 bases. Germline CDR1 and CDR2: MNHEY and SMNVEV (reference sequence). CDR3 length equals 15 residues. Losses at the gene ends were 1 base for V and 4 bases for J; bases not matched to a gene: 1. CDR3 residues: CASSLWGQGNQPQHF. CDR3 DNA: TGTGCCAGCAGTTTATGGGGACAGGGGAATCAGCCCCAGCATTTT.

The V gene is TRBV30, the J gene TRBJ1-2; D not certain. The CDR3 runs 13 residues. Germline V gives CDR1 GTSNPN, CDR2 SVGIG (reference sequence). V was shortened by 1 base and J by 4 bases, with 10 bases between the two germline ends. The CDR3 here is CAWSEYRPYGYTF. CDR3 coding DNA: TGTGCCTGGAGTGAGTACCGCCCCTATGGCTACACCTTC. Looking up the rest from reference TRBV30 and TRBJ1-2 gives the full variable domain: SQTIHQWPATLVQPVGSPLSLECTVEGTSNPNLYWYRQAAGRGLQLLFYSVGIGQISSEVPQNLSASRPQDRQFILSSKKLLLSDSGFYLCAWSEYRPYGYTFGSGTRLTVV.

J is TRBJ1-1 and V is TRBV7-2; D is perhaps TRBD1 (6 bases). CDR1 and CDR2 (germline): SGHTA, FQGNSA. Trimming took 1 base from V and 0 from J, leaving 12 bases between them. The CDR3 sequence is 16 residues long. This chain's CDR3 is CASSLGGPGMNTEAFF. In DNA form, the CDR3 reads TGTGCCAGCAGCTTAGGGGGGCCGGGAATGAACACTGAAGCTTTCTTT.

The V and J genes are TRBV29-1 and TRBJ2-3, with 11 bases that match TRBD1. The CDR3 has 13 amino acids. V trimming: 6 bases; J trimming: 3 bases; junction bases outside the gene matches: 2. CDR1 is SQVTM, CDR2 ANQGSEA, per germline. CDR3 protein: CSVGQGVTDTQYF. The DNA of the CDR3 is TGCAGCGTGGGACAGGGGGTAACAGATACGCAGTATTTT.

The CDR3 DNA sequence: TGCGCCAGCAGCCAAGGAGGGGCAACTAATGAAAAACTGTTTTTT. Encoded protein: CASSQGGATNEKLFF. The chain uses TRBV4-3 and TRBJ1-4, with D possibly being TRBD1 (5 bases). CDR3 length: 15 amino acids. Germline V gene data show CDR1 as LGHNA and CDR2 as YSLEER. V was shortened by 1 base and J by 0 bases, with 6 bases between the two germline ends.

This sequence joins TRBV5-1 and TRBJ2-1; D unresolved. The germline V gene has CDR1 SGHRS and CDR2 YFSETQ. Trimming shortened V by 0 bases and J by 0 bases, and 7 bases separated the two germline ends. The CDR3 covers 15 residues. The CDR3 coding sequence is TGCGCCAGCAGCTTGGGTCTGCTCTCCTACAATGAGCAGTTCTTC. Translating gives CASSLGLLSYNEQFF. Full variable domain (rest looked up from reference TRBV5-1 and TRBJ2-1): KAGVTQTPRYLIKTRGQQVTLSCSPISGHRSVSWYQQTPGQGLQFLFEYFSETQRNKGNFPGRFSGRQFSNSRSEMNVSTLELGDSALYLCASSLGLLSYNEQFFGPGTRLTVL.

This sequence joins TRBV28 and TRBJ1-3; 7 nucleotides align to TRBD1. Germline V CDR1 and CDR2: MDHEN, SYDVKM. With 8 bases clipped from V and 8 bases from J, the junction kept 6 bases outside the gene matches. The CDR3 is 12 amino acids. For the CDR3, the DNA is TGTGCCAGCCAGGGGGGGGCAGACACCATATATTTT. Amino acid sequence: CASQGGADTIYF.

This rearrangement joins TRBV6-4 to TRBJ2-7, with D tentatively TRBD1 (5 bases). The CDR3 consists of 13 residues. Trimming left V 4 bases short and J 4 bases short, with 11 bases between. Germline V lookup: CDR1 MRHNA, CDR2 SNTAGT. The CDR3 DNA reads as TGTGCCAGCAGTGGCCTGCAGGGTTACGAGCAGTACTTC. Translation gives CASSGLQGYEQYF.

The rearrangement joins TRBV4-2 to TRBJ1-3; no reliable D call. The CDR3 consists of 13 residues. The germline CDR1 and CDR2 sequences are LGHNA and YNFKEQ. V gave up 4 bases and J gave up 4 bases, with 8 bases separating them. The CDR3 DNA follows: TGTGCCAGCAGCCGAACCCCGGGAAACACCATATATTTT. Encoded protein: CASSRTPGNTIYF.

The gene calls are TRBV11-2 and TRBJ2-7; possibly TRBD2 for D (5 bases). V was clipped by 5 bases and J by 4 bases, with 18 bases between them. The CDR3 loop spans 15 amino acids. Germline V CDR1 and CDR2: SGHAT, FQNNGV. For the CDR3, the DNA is TGTGCCAGCAGCCTCGGGGTGGGCGGAATTTACGAGCAGTACTTC. Protein product: CASSLGVGGIYEQYF.

The rearrangement uses TRBV9 and TRBJ2-5; D gene uncertain. Germline CDR1 SGDLS, CDR2 YYNGEE. This CDR3 is 12 amino acids long. The V end lost 8 bases, the J end lost 1 base, and 9 bases lay between the germline ends. The CDR3 region has the DNA TGTGCCAGTGCAGGTCCCCAAGAGACCCAGTACTTC. Translated: CASAGPQETQYF.

This clone came up a few times. The chain links TRBV30 to TRBJ1-1; tentatively, D is TRBD1 (6 bases). The germline V gene encodes CDR1 GTSNPN and CDR2 SVGIG (reference sequence). The CDR3 is 12 residues long. V gave up 4 bases and J gave up 4 bases, with 10 bases separating them. The CDR3 DNA reads TGTGCCTGGACTCAGGGGAGCACTGAAGCTTTCTTT. The encoded protein is CAWTQGSTEAFF.

The chain uses TRBV6-2 or TRBV6-3 and TRBJ1-1; D gene uncertain. This CDR3 comprises 12 residues. V dropped 2 bases and J dropped 7 bases, with 8 bases sitting between them. From germline, CDR1 is MNHEY and CDR2 SVGEGT. The CDR3, as DNA: TGTGCCAGCAGTTACGGGCAGATTGAAGCTTTCTTT. Translated: CASSYGQIEAFF.

V and J are TRBV5-1 and TRBJ2-3; TRBD1 might be the D (6 bases). Trimming stripped 4 bases from V and 0 bases from J, with 21 bases between. Looked up from germline, CDR1 is SGHRS and CDR2 is YFSETQ. The CDR3 runs 18 residues. CDR3: CASSPPQGFPPSTDTQYF. The CDR3 DNA sequence: TGCGCCAGCAGCCCACCCCAGGGGTTTCCACCCAGCACAGATACGCAGTATTTT. Together with reference TRBV5-1 and TRBJ2-3, the CDR3 gives the full variable domain: KAGVTQTPRYLIKTRGQQVTLSCSPISGHRSVSWYQQTPGQGLQFLFEYFSETQRNKGNFPGRFSGRQFSNSRSEMNVSTLELGDSALYLCASSPPQGFPPSTDTQYFGPGTRLTVL.

This chain connects TRBV30 to TRBJ2-1; D call uncertain. Trimming stripped 0 bases from V and 5 bases from J, with 5 bases between. The CDR3 consists of 12 residues. Germline V CDR1 and CDR2: GTSNPN, SVGIG (reference sequence). The CDR3 DNA sequence: TGTGCCTGGAGTGTATTTGACAATGAGCAGTTCTTC. Protein: CAWSVFDNEQFF.

The chain combines TRBV10-1 with TRBJ1-1; 9 bases are shared with TRBD1. The germline CDR1 and CDR2 sequences are WNHNN and SYGVQD (reference sequence). This CDR3 region has 15 residues. V trimming: 1 base; J trimming: 5 bases; junction bases outside the gene matches: 5. The CDR3 sequence: CASSEFRQGVTEAFF. The DNA of the CDR3 is TGCGCCAGCAGTGAGTTTAGACAGGGGGTTACTGAAGCTTTCTTT.

This chain uses TRBV11-2 with TRBJ1-1, with TRBD1 matching over 11 bases. Germline CDR1 reads SGHAT; CDR2 reads FQNNGV. The CDR3 has 16 amino acids. The V segment lost 1 base and the J segment 3 bases; nucleotides outside the gene matches: 4. Written as DNA, the CDR3 is TGTGCCAGCAGCTTAGGGACAGGGGGCCTGGACACTGAAGCTTTCTTT. This encodes CASSLGTGGLDTEAFF.

This chain joins TRBV4-2 and TRBJ2-5; 13 nucleotides agree with TRBD2. This CDR3 region has 15 residues. Germline V gene data show CDR1 as LGHNA and CDR2 as YNFKEQ. The CDR3 loop is CGEGRLAGGKETQYF. CDR3 in DNA: TGTGGTGAGGGGAGACTAGCGGGGGGCAAAGAGACCCAGTACTTC.

The chain combines TRBV3-1 (or the pseudogene TRBV3-2) with TRBJ1-1, with unresolved D. V dropped 0 bases and J dropped 11 bases, with 13 bases sitting between them. Germline CDR1 is LGHDT and CDR2 is YNNKEL (reference sequence). The CDR3 contains 13 residues. In DNA, the CDR3 is TGTGCCAGCAGCCAAGACCGGACGATGGGGGCTTTCTTT. It encodes CASSQDRTMGAFF.

The chain employs TRBV9 and TRBJ1-6; maybe TRBD1 (5 bases). The V end was cut by 0 bases, the J end by 3 bases, with 10 bases between. Looked up from germline, CDR1 is SGDLS and CDR2 is YYNGEE. The CDR3 has 16 residues. The CDR3 region has the DNA TGTGCCAGCAGCGTAGGGTCAGGGAACTATAATTCACCCCTCCACTTT. Translating it yields CASSVGSGNYNSPLHF.

The chain has TRBV11-2 and TRBJ1-1; D unresolved. Trimming removed 10 bases from V and 0 bases from J, with 12 bases in between. The CDR3 extends over 13 amino acids. Germline assignment: CDR1 SGHAT and CDR2 FQNNGV. CDR3 sequence reads: CATGRTLNTEAFF. The DNA of the CDR3 is TGTGCCACCGGACGGACCCTGAACACTGAAGCTTTCTTT.

The rearrangement joins TRBV7-3 to TRBJ2-7, with TRBD2 matching over 10 bases. Germline V CDR1 and CDR2: SGHTA, FQGTGA. This CDR3 contains 17 residues. V shed 2 bases, J shed 1 base, and the junction held 8 bases outside the gene matches. The CDR3 sequence is CASSLPRTSGASYEQYF. CDR3 nucleotide sequence: TGTGCCAGCAGCTTACCCCGGACTAGCGGCGCTTCCTACGAGCAGTACTTC.